This TCR beta chain was obtained from a study of metastatic and nonmetastatic thyroid tumors. TCRdb called clones again from the PCR reads with MiXCR. The sample contains over 40,000 clones, roughly an eighth of which appear only once. The CDR3 spans 18 residues. In germline, CDR1 is SGDLS, CDR2 YYNGEE. Trimming removed 0 bases from V and 0 bases from J, with 13 bases in between. This clone was seen ten or more times. Patients had received no treatment of any kind before thyroid surgery. The clonotype originates from a female donor with papillary thyroid cancer or a benign thyroid nodule (not recorded which). Some clones in this sample may be carry-over from other donors' samples. The chain has TRBV9 and TRBJ1-6, with TRBD1 as a possible D gene (5 bases). The specimen was blood. CDR3 in DNA: TGTGCCAGCAGCGTAGGACAGAGAGCGAACTCCTATAATTCACCCCTCCACTTT. Translation gives CASSVGQRANSYNSPLHF.